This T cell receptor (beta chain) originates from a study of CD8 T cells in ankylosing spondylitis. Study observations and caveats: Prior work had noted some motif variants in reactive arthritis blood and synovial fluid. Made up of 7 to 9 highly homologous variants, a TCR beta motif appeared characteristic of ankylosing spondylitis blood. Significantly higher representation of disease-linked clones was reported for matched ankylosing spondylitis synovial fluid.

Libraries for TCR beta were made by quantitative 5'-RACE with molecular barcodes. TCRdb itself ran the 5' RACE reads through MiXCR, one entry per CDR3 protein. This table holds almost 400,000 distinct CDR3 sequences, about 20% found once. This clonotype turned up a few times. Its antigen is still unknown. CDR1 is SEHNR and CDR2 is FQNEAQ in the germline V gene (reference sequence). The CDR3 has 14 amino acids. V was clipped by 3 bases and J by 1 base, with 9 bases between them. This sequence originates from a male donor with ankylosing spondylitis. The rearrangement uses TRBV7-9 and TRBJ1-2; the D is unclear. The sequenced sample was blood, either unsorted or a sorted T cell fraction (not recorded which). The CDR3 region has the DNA TGTGCCAGCAGCTTTACAGATTTTAACTATGGCTACACCTTC. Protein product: CASSFTDFNYGYTF.